This TCR beta chain was sequenced in a study of a mutant IDH1 vaccine in newly diagnosed glioma. Study in general: Weeks 1, 3, 5, 7, 11, 15, 19 and 23 were when patients received their eight vaccinations. Radiotherapy alone preceded vaccination by 4-6 weeks; alternatively, vaccination started with temozolomide cycles. Standard pretreatment was either radiotherapy, temozolomide, or, for most, radiochemotherapy with temozolomide.

This clone appeared a single time. Its antigen is undetermined. This sample's time point: week 11, during vaccination. In every dose of vaccine, 300 ug of mutant IDH1 20-mer peptide was given alongside topical imiquimod. The assay was immunoSEQ multiplex PCR, and TCRdb's table has in-frame clones only and misses some. The data show 95,000 to 120,000 clones, with about nine tenths seen just once and roughly 0.55% held by the top ten. V was shortened by 6 bases and J by 7 bases, with 15 bases between the two germline ends. This CDR3 comprises 14 residues. The V gene's germline CDR1 is LNHNV and CDR2 YYDKDF (reference sequence).

The sample was PBMCs, taken from a glioma patient whose treatment included an IDH1 peptide vaccine. The clonotype originates from a woman aged 45-59 years with glioma. The chain links TRBV15 to TRBJ1-4; tentatively, D is TRBD1 (6 bases). The CDR3 protein is CATRRTGSGEKLFF. CDR3 nucleotide sequence: TGTGCCACCAGAAGAACAGGGAGCGGTGAAAAACTGTTTTTT.